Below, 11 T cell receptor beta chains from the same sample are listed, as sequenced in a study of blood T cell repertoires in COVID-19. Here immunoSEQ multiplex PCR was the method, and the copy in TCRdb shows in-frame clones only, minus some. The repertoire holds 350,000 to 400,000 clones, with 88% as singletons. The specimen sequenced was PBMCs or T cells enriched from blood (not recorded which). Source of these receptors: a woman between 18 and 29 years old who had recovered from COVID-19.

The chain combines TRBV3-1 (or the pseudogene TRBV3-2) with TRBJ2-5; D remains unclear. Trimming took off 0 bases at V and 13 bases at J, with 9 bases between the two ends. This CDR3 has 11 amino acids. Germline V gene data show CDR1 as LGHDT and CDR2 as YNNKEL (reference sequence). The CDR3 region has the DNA TGTGCCAGCAGCCAAGAGGCCGATCTGTACTTC. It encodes CASSQEADLYF.

CDR3 amino acids: CASSEGVQGMNTEAFF. The CDR3 bases are TGTGCCAGCAGCGAAGGGGTTCAGGGCATGAACACTGAAGCTTTCTTT. This chain links TRBV9 with TRBJ1-1; D might be TRBD1 (5 bases). Germline lookup yields CDR1 SGDLS and CDR2 YYNGEE. V dropped 3 bases and J dropped 0 bases, with 15 bases sitting between them. This CDR3 spans 16 amino acids.

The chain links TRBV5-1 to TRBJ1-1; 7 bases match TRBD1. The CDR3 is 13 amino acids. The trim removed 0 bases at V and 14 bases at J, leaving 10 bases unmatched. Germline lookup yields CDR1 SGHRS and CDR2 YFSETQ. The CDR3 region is CASSLGQGDSCFF. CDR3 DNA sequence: TGCGCCAGCAGCTTGGGACAGGGTGATAGCTGCTTCTTT.

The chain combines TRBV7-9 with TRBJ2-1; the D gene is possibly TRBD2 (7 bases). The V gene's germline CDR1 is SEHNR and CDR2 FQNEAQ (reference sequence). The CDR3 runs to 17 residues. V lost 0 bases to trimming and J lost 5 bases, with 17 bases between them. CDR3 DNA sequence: TGTGCCAGCAGCTTAGCTTTTCGCGGGGGCCTCCACAATGAGCAGTTCTTC. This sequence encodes CASSLAFRGGLHNEQFF.

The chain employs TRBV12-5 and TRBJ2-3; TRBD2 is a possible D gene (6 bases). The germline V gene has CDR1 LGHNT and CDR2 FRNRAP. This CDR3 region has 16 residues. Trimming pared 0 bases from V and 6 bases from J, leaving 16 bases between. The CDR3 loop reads CASGLVQTRGGDTQYF. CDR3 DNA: TGTGCTAGTGGTTTGGTACAGACTAGAGGAGGCGATACGCAGTATTTT.

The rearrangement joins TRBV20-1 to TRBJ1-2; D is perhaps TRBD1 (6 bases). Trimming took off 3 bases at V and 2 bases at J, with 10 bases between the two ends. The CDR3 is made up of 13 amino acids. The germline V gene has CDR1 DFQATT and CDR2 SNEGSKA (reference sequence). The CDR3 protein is CSASRGTNYGYTF. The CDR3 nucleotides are TGCAGTGCTAGTCGTGGGACAAACTATGGCTACACCTTC.

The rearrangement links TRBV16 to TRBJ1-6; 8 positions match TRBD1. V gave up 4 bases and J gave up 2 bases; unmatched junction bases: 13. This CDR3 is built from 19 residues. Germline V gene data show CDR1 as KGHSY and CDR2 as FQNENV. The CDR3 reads CASSPTRTGSIPYNSPLHF. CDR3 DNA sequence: TGTGCCAGCAGCCCCACCCGGACAGGGTCCATCCCCTATAATTCACCCCTCCACTTT.

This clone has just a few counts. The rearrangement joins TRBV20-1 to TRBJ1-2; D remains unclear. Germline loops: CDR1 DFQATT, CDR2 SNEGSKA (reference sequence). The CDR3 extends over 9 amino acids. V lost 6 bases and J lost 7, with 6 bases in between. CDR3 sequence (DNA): TGCAGTGCCCTACCTGGCTACACCTTC. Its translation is CSALPGYTF.

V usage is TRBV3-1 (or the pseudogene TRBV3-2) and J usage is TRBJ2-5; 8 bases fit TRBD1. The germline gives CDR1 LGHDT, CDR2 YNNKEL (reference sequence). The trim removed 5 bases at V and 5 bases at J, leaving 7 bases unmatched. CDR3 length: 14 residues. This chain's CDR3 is CASSLTTGVETQYF. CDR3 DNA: TGTGCCAGCAGCTTGACGACAGGGGTGGAGACCCAGTACTTC.

CDR3: CASRGLRTFTDTQYF. The CDR3 DNA reads TGTGCCAGCAGGGGACTCCGGACCTTCACAGATACGCAGTATTTT. This chain uses TRBV2 with TRBJ2-3, with D possibly being TRBD2 (6 bases). This CDR3 contains 15 residues. V was shortened by 6 bases and J by 2 bases, with 15 bases between the two germline ends. Germline CDR1 is SNHLY and CDR2 is FYNNEI.

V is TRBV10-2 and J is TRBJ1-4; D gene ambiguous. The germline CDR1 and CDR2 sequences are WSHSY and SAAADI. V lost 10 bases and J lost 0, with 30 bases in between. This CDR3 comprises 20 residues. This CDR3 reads CATIHLSRLGLAATNEKLFF. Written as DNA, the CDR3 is TGCGCCACCATTCACCTCAGCCGCCTAGGACTCGCCGCAACTAATGAAAAACTGTTTTTT.